What follows are 17 T cell receptor beta chains derived from one specimen sequenced in a study of CD8+ T cells in alopecia areata (dated by TCRdb to the late 2010s). Libraries were prepared through the immunoSEQ multiplex PCR assay. For TCR sequencing, RNA was extracted from every sample and reverse transcribed into cDNA to serve as template. TCRdb's version of the immuneACCESS table is confined to in-frame rearrangements and falls short of the full clone set. An unresolved V gene accounts for under half of the shortfall where checked; the remainder is of unknown origin. This sample gives more than 100,000 clones in total; roughly three fifths of them show up just once. 4.5% to 5.5% of the sample rests with the top ten. Per the publication, the time point label means: baseline before oral tofacitinib. Sequencing used CD4+ T cells sorted from blood, obtained at week 0. Receptor source: a human donor with alopecia areata.

The chain employs TRBV5-4 and TRBJ1-3; D unresolved. The CDR3 runs 14 residues. Trimming removed 1 base at V and 2 bases at J, with 7 bases between. Germline V gives CDR1 SGHNT, CDR2 YYREEE (reference sequence). The CDR3 sequence is CASSLRPTGNTIYF. CDR3 in DNA: TGTGCCAGCAGCTTGAGGCCGACTGGAAACACCATATATTTT.

This clone was found a few times. The V and J genes are TRBV6-6 and TRBJ2-1; tentatively, D is TRBD1 or TRBD2 (5 bases each). The CDR3 loop spans 10 amino acids. Germline lookup yields CDR1 MNHNY and CDR2 SVGAGI (reference sequence). CDR3 nucleotide sequence: TGTGCGTCGGGGCAGGATGAGCAGTTCTTC. Its translation: CASGQDEQFF.

The gene calls are TRBV7-6 and TRBJ2-1; possible D gene TRBD1, 6 bases. The CDR3 contains 16 residues. V was shortened by 5 bases and J by 2 bases, with 16 bases between the two germline ends. Germline lookup yields CDR1 SGHVS and CDR2 FNYEAQ. In DNA, the CDR3 is TGTGCCAGCAGCCTCGACCGACAGGCAGCCTACAATGAGCAGTTCTTC. As protein: CASSLDRQAAYNEQFF.

The V gene is TRBV28, the J gene TRBJ2-6; weak D call: TRBD2 (6 bases). V was trimmed by 3 bases and J by 0 bases, leaving 12 bases between them. The length of the CDR3 is 17 residues. From germline, CDR1 is MDHEN and CDR2 SYDVKM. The CDR3 DNA reads TGTGCCAGCAGTTTTATTCGGGGACTCTCTGGGGCCAACGTCCTGACTTTC. Its translation is CASSFIRGLSGANVLTF.

The chain carries TRBV5-4 and TRBJ2-7; 7 bases map to TRBD1. Germline loops: CDR1 SGHNT, CDR2 YYREEE (reference sequence). V was clipped by 4 bases and J by 6 bases; unmatched bases: 4. The CDR3 spans 12 residues. CDR3 region: CASSHSGGEQYF. The CDR3 coding sequence is TGTGCCAGCAGCCACTCAGGGGGCGAGCAGTACTTC.

In DNA form, the CDR3 reads TGTGCCAGCAGTGAAGCGTTAGGAGGCGCGTACGAGCAGTACTTC. It yields the protein CASSEALGGAYEQYF. The genes are TRBV6-1 and TRBJ2-7; possibly TRBD2 for D (5 bases). The CDR3 length is 15 residues. Trimming removed 0 bases from V and 4 bases from J, with 13 bases in between. Germline CDR1 reads MNHNS; CDR2 reads SASEGT.

The chain couples TRBV5-1 to TRBJ2-3; the match to TRBD2 covers 9 bases. CDR1 SGHRS and CDR2 YFSETQ come from the germline V gene. This CDR3 comprises 14 residues. J lost 5 bases, V lost 7 bases, and 8 bases had no gene match. The CDR3 spells CASGISGSVDTQYF. In DNA form, the CDR3 reads TGCGCCAGCGGAATTAGCGGGAGTGTAGATACGCAGTATTTT.

This clone was picked up a small number of times. The genes are TRBV9 and TRBJ2-5; 11 nucleotides line up with TRBD2. This CDR3 comprises 17 residues. The germline gives CDR1 SGDLS, CDR2 YYNGEE. The V segment lost 0 bases and the J segment 5 bases; nucleotides outside the gene matches: 9. The CDR3 DNA is TGTGCCAGCAGCGTAGACCCGCTAGCGGGGGGTTACGAGACCCAGTACTTC. Amino acid sequence: CASSVDPLAGGYETQYF.

This clone has only a few counts. The chain employs TRBV5-1 and TRBJ2-3; 7 positions match TRBD1. The CDR3 is 14 residues long. CDR1 and CDR2 from the germline V gene are SGHRS and YFSETQ. V dropped 5 bases and J dropped 0; count of bases not matched to a gene: 3. CDR3 residues: CASRTGTSTDTQYF. CDR3 sequence (DNA): TGCGCCAGCAGGACAGGGACCAGCACAGATACGCAGTATTTT.

The chain recombines TRBV6-5 with TRBJ1-6; TRBD1 might be the D (6 bases). The ends were cut back, 0 bases at V and 9 bases at J, with 12 bases in the middle. CDR1 is MNHEY and CDR2 is SVGAGI in the germline V gene. The CDR3 runs 15 residues. The CDR3 DNA follows: TGTGCCAGCAGTTACTCACAGGGTACCGGTTCACCCCTCCACTTT. It yields the protein CASSYSQGTGSPLHF.

The chain carries TRBV30 and TRBJ2-1; D uncertain. The V end lost 0 bases, the J end lost 5 bases, and 8 bases lay between the germline ends. The CDR3 loop spans 13 amino acids. Germline values: CDR1 GTSNPN, CDR2 SVGIG (reference sequence). The DNA for the CDR3 is TGTGCCTGGAGTGTACGGTTGAACAATGAGCAGTTCTTC. This gives the protein CAWSVRLNNEQFF.

V and J are TRBV5-1 and TRBJ2-3; D perhaps matches TRBD2 (6 bases). The CDR3 covers 15 residues. Trimming removed 1 base from V and 4 bases from J, with 13 bases in between. Germline V gene data show CDR1 as SGHRS and CDR2 as YFSETQ. In nucleotides, the CDR3 is TGCGCCAGCAGCTTGTATGGAGGGTGGGCAGATACGCAGTATTTT. Translated, it gives CASSLYGGWADTQYF.

In DNA, the CDR3 is TGTGCCAGCAGCCCGTCGGTAGCGGGGGGGCATTCAGATACGCAGTATTTT. Amino acids: CASSPSVAGGHSDTQYF. The V call is TRBV7-3, the J call TRBJ2-3; 11 nucleotides match TRBD2. V lost 5 bases, J lost 4 bases, and 11 bases stayed unmatched. Germline CDR1 SGHTA, CDR2 FQGTGA. The CDR3 spans 17 residues.

The chain combines TRBV6-6 with TRBJ2-3, with no clear D. V was trimmed by 8 bases and J by 0 bases, leaving 6 bases between them. This CDR3 spans 12 amino acids. In germline, CDR1 is MNHNY, CDR2 SVGAGI (reference sequence). This chain's CDR3 is CASQASTDTQYF. CDR3 nucleotides: TGTGCCAGCCAAGCGAGCACAGATACGCAGTATTTT.

This sequence joins TRBV5-1 and TRBJ2-1, with D perhaps TRBD2 (7 bases). This CDR3 region has 15 residues. Trimming stripped 1 base from V and 4 bases from J, with 12 bases between. CDR1 is SGHRS and CDR2 is YFSETQ in the germline V gene. The chain's CDR3 is CASSLRGAEYNEQFF. The CDR3 DNA follows: TGCGCCAGCAGCTTGCGGGGGGCAGAGTACAATGAGCAGTTCTTC. The whole variable domain, filled in from reference TRBV5-1 and TRBJ2-1, reads KAGVTQTPRYLIKTRGQQVTLSCSPISGHRSVSWYQQTPGQGLQFLFEYFSETQRNKGNFPGRFSGRQFSNSRSEMNVSTLELGDSALYLCASSLRGAEYNEQFFGPGTRLTVL.

In its sample, this clone was seen a few times. The chain joins TRBV5-1 to TRBJ2-5, with D uncertain. The V end was cut by 0 bases, the J end by 2 bases, with 11 bases between. This CDR3 comprises 15 residues. Per the germline V gene, CDR1 is SGHRS and CDR2 is YFSETQ. For the CDR3, the DNA is TGCGCCAGCAGCTTGGATGCAGGTCAGCAAGAGACCCAGTACTTC. Translation gives CASSLDAGQQETQYF.

This clone is a singleton in its sample. This chain connects TRBV18 to TRBJ1-2; 7 nucleotides line up with TRBD1. This CDR3 is built from 14 residues. CDR1 is KGHSH and CDR2 is LQKENI in the germline V gene. V dropped 4 bases and J dropped 4; count of bases not matched to a gene: 6. CDR3 sequence: CASSQRDSSYGYTF. The CDR3 DNA sequence: TGTGCCAGCTCACAAAGGGACAGCTCCTATGGCTACACCTTC.